The 26 T cell receptor beta chains below all came from one sample that was sequenced in a study of PD-L1 blockade in urothelial cancer. Sequenced by immunoSEQ multiplex PCR; TCRdb stores in-frame clones only, minus some. The sample carries roughly 27,000 clones, around 87% recorded once. The material was PBMCs, obtained around atezolizumab (anti-PD-L1) treatment. The receptors were gathered from a man aged 50-59 years with urothelial cancer.

This chain joins TRBV28 and TRBJ1-2; tentatively, D is TRBD1 (5 bases). The CDR3 totals 13 residues. CDR1 and CDR2 from the germline V gene are MDHEN and SYDVKM. V lost 10 bases and J 0 bases, leaving 12 bases between the germline ends. This CDR3 is CATTRDSNYGYTF. The DNA for the CDR3 is TGTGCCACCACCAGGGACTCTAACTATGGCTACACCTTC.

The chain uses TRBV28 and TRBJ2-2; the match to TRBD2 covers 11 bases. The CDR3 has 20 residues. Germline loops: CDR1 MDHEN, CDR2 SYDVKM. V shed 0 bases and J 0 bases; nucleotides not matched to a gene: 9. CDR3 sequence: CASSLWRTSGWQSNTGELFF. The DNA of the CDR3 is TGTGCCAGCAGTTTATGGAGGACTAGCGGGTGGCAATCGAACACCGGGGAGCTGTTTTTT.

This clone has a single count. This chain uses TRBV19 with TRBJ2-4; TRBD1 aligns across 8 bases. The CDR3 covers 19 residues. Germline CDR1 LNHDA, CDR2 SQIVND (reference sequence). V dropped 2 bases and J dropped 0; count of bases not matched to a gene: 12. The CDR3 DNA reads TGTGCCAGTAGTATATTCTGGGACAGGACTACAACAGCCAAAAACATTCAGTACTTC. Its translation: CASSIFWDRTTTAKNIQYF.

This rearrangement joins TRBV10-3 to TRBJ1-4; 10 bases match TRBD1. The trim removed 6 bases at V and 5 bases at J, leaving 3 bases unmatched. There are 14 residues in the CDR3. Germline V CDR1 and CDR2: ENHRY, SYGVKD. Written as DNA, the CDR3 is TGTGCCATCAGGGGGACAGGGGAAAATGAAAAACTGTTTTTT. Its translation: CAIRGTGENEKLFF.

The chain's CDR3 is CASSPREEGTDTQYF. Here the CDR3 DNA reads TGCGCCAGCAGTCCCCGGGAAGAGGGCACAGATACGCAGTATTTT. The chain is built from TRBV10-1 and TRBJ2-3; D is perhaps TRBD2 (5 bases). CDR1 WNHNN and CDR2 SYGVQD come from the germline V gene (reference sequence). V was trimmed by 5 bases and J by 1 base, leaving 13 bases between them. This CDR3 spans 15 amino acids.

V usage is TRBV5-5 and J usage is TRBJ1-2; 8 bases match TRBD1. Losses at the gene ends were 4 bases for V and 2 bases for J; bases not matched to a gene: 1. The length of the CDR3 is 13 residues. Germline CDR1 reads SGHKS; CDR2 reads YYEKEE (reference sequence). The CDR3 region has the DNA TGTGCCAGCAGCCGGACAGGGAACTATGGCTACACCTTC. This encodes CASSRTGNYGYTF.

The chain has TRBV28 and TRBJ2-7; 9 bases fit TRBD1. The germline V gene encodes CDR1 MDHEN and CDR2 SYDVKM. The CDR3 has 16 residues. V lost 4 bases to trimming and J lost 7 bases; unmatched junction nucleotides: 14. Here the CDR3 reads CASSSLPGTGTKEQYF. CDR3 in DNA: TGTGCCAGCAGTTCTCTCCCCGGGACAGGGACTAAAGAGCAGTACTTC. The variable domain in full, completed from reference TRBV28 and TRBJ2-7, reads DVKVTQSSRYLVKRTGEKVFLECVQDMDHENMFWYRQDPGLGLRLIYFSYDVKMKEKGDIPEGYSVSREKKERFSLILESASTNQTSMYLCASSSLPGTGTKEQYFGPGTRLTVT.

The chain combines TRBV5-6 with TRBJ2-7; 9 positions agree with TRBD1. The V and J ends lost 3 bases and 0 bases, in that order; junction bases with no gene match: 7. The germline V gene encodes CDR1 SGHDT and CDR2 YYEEEE. The CDR3 contains 16 residues. This CDR3 reads CASSSGQGPPSYEQYF. The CDR3 DNA is TGTGCCAGCAGCTCGGGACAGGGACCACCCTCCTACGAGCAGTACTTC.

The chain has TRBV2 and TRBJ1-4; D unresolved. Trimming took off 2 bases at V and 7 bases at J, with 14 bases between the two ends. This CDR3 region has 15 residues. Germline CDR1 is SNHLY and CDR2 is FYNNEI. The CDR3 reads CASSETGVGSEKLFF. The CDR3 DNA sequence: TGTGCCAGCAGTGAAACCGGGGTAGGGAGTGAAAAACTGTTTTTT.

The CDR3 DNA is TGTGCCATCAGTGAGTCGACTACTTCTACCCTGAATGAGCAGTTCTTC. Translation: CAISESTTSTLNEQFF. This chain uses TRBV10-3 with TRBJ2-1, with D perhaps matching TRBD2 (5 bases). V lost 0 bases and J lost 7, with 16 bases in between. This CDR3 has 16 residues. Germline-derived CDR1 and CDR2 are ENHRY and SYGVKD.

This chain connects TRBV6-5 to TRBJ2-1; D is ambiguous. Trimming shortened V by 0 bases and J by 3 bases, and 12 bases separated the two germline ends. This CDR3 contains 16 residues. CDR1 and CDR2 (germline): MNHEY, SVGAGI. The CDR3 nucleotides are TGTGCCAGCAGTTACTCGAACAGAGAACTCTACAATGAGCAGTTCTTC. As protein: CASSYSNRELYNEQFF.

The chain is built from TRBV7-6 and TRBJ1-3; D gene uncertain. The CDR3 has 17 amino acids. Germline V gene data show CDR1 as SGHVS and CDR2 as FNYEAQ. V lost 1 base and J lost 0, with 13 bases in between. The CDR3 protein is CASSLGVQARSGNTIYF. In DNA, the CDR3 is TGTGCCAGCAGCTTAGGGGTTCAGGCTCGCTCTGGAAACACCATATATTTT.

DNA for the CDR3: TGCGCCAGCAGCTTGGAAGGACAGTCCTATCAGCCCCAGCATTTT. Protein product: CASSLEGQSYQPQHF. V usage is TRBV5-1 and J usage is TRBJ1-5, with D tentatively TRBD1 (6 bases). The V end was cut by 0 bases, the J end by 5 bases, with 12 bases between. The germline V gene encodes CDR1 SGHRS and CDR2 YFSETQ. The CDR3 has 15 amino acids.

V and J are TRBV9 and TRBJ2-7; TRBD2 aligns across 12 bases. Trimming removed 4 bases from V and 4 bases from J; junction bases left unmatched: 3. CDR3 size: 14 residues. Germline V gene lookup returns CDR1 SGDLS and CDR2 YYNGEE. For the CDR3, the DNA is TGTGCCAGCAGCCACGGACTAGCGGGGTACGAGCAGTACTTC. Its protein product is CASSHGLAGYEQYF.

The chain uses TRBV18 and TRBJ2-3; the match to TRBD1 covers 7 bases. The CDR3 loop spans 15 amino acids. V trimming: 0 bases; J trimming: 1 base; junction bases outside the gene matches: 1. CDR1 and CDR2 (germline): KGHSH, LQKENI. The CDR3 here is CASSPPGTGTDTQYF. The DNA of the CDR3 is TGTGCCAGCTCACCACCGGGGACAGGCACAGATACGCAGTATTTT.

The V and J genes are TRBV14 and TRBJ1-1; the D is unclear. In germline, CDR1 is SGHDN, CDR2 FVKESK. CDR3 size: 17 residues. V was pared by 3 bases and J by 1 base, with 18 bases between. CDR3 sequence: CASSHRQAWPWNTEAFF. The DNA for the CDR3 is TGTGCCAGCAGCCATCGGCAGGCTTGGCCCTGGAACACTGAAGCTTTCTTT.

The chain uses TRBV28 and TRBJ2-7; D is uncertain. Germline CDR1 is MDHEN and CDR2 is SYDVKM. The CDR3 length is 13 residues. The ends were cut back, 6 bases at V and 5 bases at J, with 14 bases in the middle. This CDR3 reads CASSPSGFDEQYF. CDR3 DNA: TGTGCCAGCAGCCCCTCAGGATTCGACGAGCAGTACTTC.

The chain has TRBV7-8 and TRBJ2-1, with 9 bases identical to TRBD2. Germline V gene data show CDR1 as SGHVS and CDR2 as FQNEAQ. The CDR3 contains 16 residues. V shed 1 base and J 10 bases; nucleotides not matched to a gene: 11. The CDR3 sequence: CASSLVIAGESSEQFF. For the CDR3, the DNA is TGTGCCAGCAGCTTAGTAATAGCGGGAGAATCATCCGAGCAGTTCTTC.

The rearrangement uses TRBV7-2 and TRBJ2-2; 7 bases map to TRBD2. Germline CDR1 and CDR2: SGHTA and FQGNSA. This CDR3 comprises 14 residues. The ends lost 3 bases at V and 6 bases at J; junction bases unmatched: 4. CDR3 amino acids: CASSFSGSSGELFF. The CDR3 DNA reads TGTGCCAGCAGCTTTAGCGGGTCGTCCGGGGAGCTGTTTTTT.

This clone occurred a few times. This chain joins TRBV19 and TRBJ2-7; possibly TRBD1 for D (7 bases). CDR3 length: 14 residues. Looked up from germline, CDR1 is LNHDA and CDR2 is SQIVND (reference sequence). V was trimmed by 10 bases and J by 5 bases, leaving 21 bases between them. The CDR3 nucleotides read TGTGCCAACAACCCCCGGAGGGACAGCAACGAGCAGTACTTC. Translated, it gives CANNPRRDSNEQYF.

This chain joins TRBV28 and TRBJ2-1, with TRBD1 identical over 10 bases. V gave up 2 bases and J gave up 8 bases; unmatched junction bases: 6. The CDR3 length is 15 residues. CDR1 and CDR2 (germline): MDHEN, SYDVKM. CDR3 protein: CASSLPGTGDHEQFF. The CDR3 DNA is TGTGCCAGCAGTTTACCCGGGACAGGGGATCATGAGCAGTTCTTC.

In its sample, this clone was seen once. The chain's CDR3 is CASSYRAPGAFF. The DNA for the CDR3 is TGTGCCAGCAGTTACAGGGCCCCGGGGGCTTTCTTT. V is TRBV6-5 and J is TRBJ1-1, with no clear D. Germline V gene lookup returns CDR1 MNHEY and CDR2 SVGAGI. This CDR3 is built from 12 residues. The ends were cut back, 2 bases at V and 11 bases at J, with 12 bases in the middle.

The gene calls are TRBV6-6 and TRBJ1-1; 7 bases agree with TRBD1. The CDR3 extends over 15 amino acids. Germline CDR1 MNHNY, CDR2 SVGAGI (reference sequence). V lost 2 bases, J lost 6 bases, and 9 bases stayed unmatched. The CDR3, as DNA: TGTGCCAGCAGTTACCAAACAGGGGCCCAACCTGAAGCTTTCTTT. Protein sequence: CASSYQTGAQPEAFF.

The gene calls are TRBV15 and TRBJ1-5; 7 nucleotides match TRBD1. With 3 bases clipped from V and 4 bases from J, the junction kept 6 bases outside the gene matches. This CDR3 region has 15 residues. The V gene's germline CDR1 is LNHNV and CDR2 YYDKDF (reference sequence). DNA for the CDR3: TGTGCCACCAGCAGCTGGACAGGAGAGAATCAGCCCCAGCATTTT. Amino acids: CATSSWTGENQPQHF.

The chain is built from TRBV6-1 and TRBJ2-3, with a weak D call TRBD2 (6 bases). CDR1 and CDR2 from the germline V gene are MNHNS and SASEGT. V lost 8 bases to trimming and J lost 7 bases, with 22 bases between them. The CDR3 has 15 residues. The CDR3 DNA sequence: TGTGCCAGCGATACTCCAGGCGTGGGACTGTATACGCAGTATTTT. Its translation: CASDTPGVGLYTQYF.

The rearrangement links TRBV28 to TRBJ2-7, with 9 nucleotides matching TRBD1. Germline trimming cut 6 bases from V and 2 bases from J; bases unmatched to any gene: 11. Per the germline V gene, CDR1 is MDHEN and CDR2 is SYDVKM. CDR3 length: 16 residues. Here the CDR3 reads CASSSPTGGAPYEQYF. DNA for the CDR3: TGTGCCAGCAGCTCACCTACAGGGGGCGCCCCCTACGAGCAGTACTTC.